This TCR beta chain appears in the sequencing data of a study of follicular helper T cells after annual influenza vaccination. Sequencing was performed with immunoSEQ multiplex PCR; in TCRdb, only in-frame clones are kept and a portion is missing. The sample lists 8,500 to 11,000 clones; around four fifths were seen once. This clone was seen once. This CDR3 comprises 14 residues. Trimming left V 5 bases short and J 4 bases short, with 12 bases between. Per germline, CDR1 SGHDN and CDR2 FVKESK. The time point: 2015-2016 season, 7 days after influenza vaccination. The sequence derives from an adult who received the influenza vaccine. This chain joins TRBV14 and TRBJ2-1, with a possible D match to TRBD2 (6 bases). Here the sequenced sample was CXCR5- memory CD4+ T cells sorted from blood, taken 7 days after influenza vaccination. CDR3 DNA sequence: TGTGCCAGCAGCAGGAGGGCGAGTTACAATGAGCAGTTCTTC. It codes for CASSRRASYNEQFF.